The clone carrying this T cell receptor (beta chain) was detected only once. Its antigen is unknown. One end of the junction is discordant with germline, which a read error may explain. Amplification of TCR alpha and beta CDR3 regions from RNA used iRepertoire nested multiplex PCR. TCRdb reanalysed the multiplex PCR reads using MiXCR and keeps one entry per CDR3 protein. The data show approximately 400,000 distinct CDR3 sequences, with approximately 42% seen just once and approximately 12% held by the top ten. The data derive from a study of glioma-infiltrating T cells. Overall study: Presurgical dexamethasone in glioma patients lasted six or fewer days. Whole-study results and caveats: Shared blood CDR3 signature motifs marked patients with low tissue-blood divergence.

The germline CDR1 and CDR2 sequences are MDHEN and SYDVKM. There are 13 residues in the CDR3. The clonotype was recovered from a human donor with low-grade glioma or glioblastoma, undergoing nonglioma brain surgery, or in good health (not recorded which). Sequencing was done on a sample of glioma tissue, nonneoplastic brain tissue, or PBMCs (not recorded which). V is TRBV28 and J is TRBJ2-7; a weak D match, TRBD1 (6 bases). The CDR3 nucleotides are TGTGCCAGCGGTTTCAACAGGGCCTCCGAGCAGTACTTC. Translated, it gives CASGFNRASEQYF.